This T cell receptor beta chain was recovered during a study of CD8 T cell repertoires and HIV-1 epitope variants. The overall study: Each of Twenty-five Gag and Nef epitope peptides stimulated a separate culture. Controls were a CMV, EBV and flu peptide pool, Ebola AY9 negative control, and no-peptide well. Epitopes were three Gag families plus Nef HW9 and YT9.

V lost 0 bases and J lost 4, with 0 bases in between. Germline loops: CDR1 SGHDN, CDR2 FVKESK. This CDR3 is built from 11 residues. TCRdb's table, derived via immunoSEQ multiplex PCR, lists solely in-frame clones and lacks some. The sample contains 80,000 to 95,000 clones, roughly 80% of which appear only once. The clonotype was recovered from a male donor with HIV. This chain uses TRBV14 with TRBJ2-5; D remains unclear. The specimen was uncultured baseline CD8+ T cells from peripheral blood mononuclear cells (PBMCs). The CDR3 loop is CASSQEETQYF. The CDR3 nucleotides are TGTGCCAGCAGCCAAGAAGAGACCCAGTACTTC.